This TCR beta chain was retrieved from a study of blood T cell repertoires in COVID-19. Study-level information: Acute and convalescent COVID-19 specimens originated in the United States, Italy and Spain.

V shed 6 bases and J 2 bases; nucleotides not matched to a gene: 6. Germline CDR1 and CDR2: WSHSY and SAAADI. This CDR3 is 15 amino acids long. Sequenced by immunoSEQ multiplex PCR; TCRdb stores in-frame clones only, minus some. Of some 130,000 clones in the sample, under 95% were seen once. Sequencing was carried out using peripheral blood. This sequence was found in a man aged 45-65 years with active COVID-19. The V and J genes are TRBV10-2 and TRBJ2-3; the match to TRBD1 covers 9 bases. For the CDR3, the DNA is TGCGCCAGCAGCCGGACAGGGGTATACACAGATACGCAGTATTTT. Its protein product is CASSRTGVYTDTQYF.